This T cell receptor (beta chain) was observed in a study of technical replicates of blood from a handful of donors. V was pared by 4 bases and J by 0 bases, with 20 bases between. CDR3 length equals 18 residues. Germline-derived CDR1 and CDR2 are MGHDK and SYGVNS. Assay: immunoSEQ multiplex PCR; the TCRdb copy retains only in-frame clones and omits some. Of about 97,000 clones listed, 96% are singletons. V usage is TRBV25-1 and J usage is TRBJ2-3; maybe TRBD1 (6 bases). Sample: T cells isolated from PBMCs. The sequence derives from a human donor in good health. CDR3 protein: CASSAGTIHLTSTDTQYF. CDR3 sequence (DNA): TGTGCCAGCAGTGCCGGGACAATCCACCTTACTAGCACAGATACGCAGTATTTT.